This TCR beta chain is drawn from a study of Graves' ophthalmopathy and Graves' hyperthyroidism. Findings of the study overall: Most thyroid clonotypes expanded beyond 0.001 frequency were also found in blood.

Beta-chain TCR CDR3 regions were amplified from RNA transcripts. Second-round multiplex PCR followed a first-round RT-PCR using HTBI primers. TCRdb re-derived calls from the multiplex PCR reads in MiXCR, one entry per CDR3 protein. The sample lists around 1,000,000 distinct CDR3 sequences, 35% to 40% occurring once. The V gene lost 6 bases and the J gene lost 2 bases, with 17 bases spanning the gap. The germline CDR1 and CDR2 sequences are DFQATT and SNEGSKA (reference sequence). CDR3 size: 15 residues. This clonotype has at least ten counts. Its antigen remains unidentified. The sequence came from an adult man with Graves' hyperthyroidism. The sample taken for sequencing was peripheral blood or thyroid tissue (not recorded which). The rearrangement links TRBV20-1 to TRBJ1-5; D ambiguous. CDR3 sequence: CSAVRVGGRNQPQHF. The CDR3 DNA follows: TGCAGTGCCGTGAGGGTAGGTGGTCGCAATCAGCCCCAGCATTTT.